This T cell receptor beta chain was identified in a study of cytomegalovirus exposure and HLA in healthy donors. Among the 120 subjects of the validation cohort, separate from the approximately 700-subject first cohort, were the donors. General study results and limits: The study put roughly 160 TCR beta chains on its list as cytomegalovirus-associated. First-cohort TCR clusters were later found to tend to co-occur in the roughly 120 validation repertoires.

The germline V gene encodes CDR1 MNHNS and CDR2 SASEGT. Trimming took off 3 bases at V and 5 bases at J, with 5 bases between the two ends. The CDR3 is made up of 12 amino acids. The data were produced by immunoSEQ multiplex PCR, yet TCRdb's version contains in-frame clones alone and is incomplete. The sample yields 71,000 or so clones, about 93% seen once. Remarks on this clone: Its antigen is unidentified.

This chain uses TRBV6-1 with TRBJ2-1; D perhaps matches TRBD2 (5 bases). Source material: PBMCs. This TCR was recovered from a woman aged 18-30 years in good health and CMV-seronegative. The CDR3 is CASSETNNEQFF. The CDR3 DNA reads as TGTGCCAGCAGTGAGACTAACAATGAGCAGTTCTTC.